Listed below are T cell receptor beta chains from one sample, sequenced in a study of cytomegalovirus exposure and HLA in healthy donors. Clones were read by immunoSEQ multiplex PCR, and TCRdb kept only the in-frame ones, dropping some. In the table there are around 220,000 clones, roughly 75% of which are singletons. Sequenced material: PBMCs. The receptors were sampled from a woman under 40 in good health and CMV-seronegative. Each CDR3 is given with its conserved first and last residue. A D gene is named only where the DNA matches it firmly. Rows may omit the clone size; those that give it use once, few, many or a size class.

v_gene	abundance	d_gene	j_gene	CDR3aa	CDR3nt
TRBV6-5	.	TRBD1	TRBJ1-1	CASSYEGAGYTEAFF	TGTGCCAGCAGTTATGAGGGGGCAGGGTATACCGAAGCTTTCTTT
TRBV11-3	.	TRBD2	TRBJ2-3	CASSPQAGGKVDTQYF	TGTGCCAGCAGCCCACAAGCGGGGGGGAAGGTAGATACGCAGTATTTT
TRBV18	few	TRBD1	TRBJ2-2	CASSPLGQFSIANTGELFF	TGTGCCAGCTCACCTTTGGGACAGTTTTCCATCGCGAACACCGGGGAGCTGTTTTTT
TRBV10-1	.	.	TRBJ2-1	CASSSVYNEQFF	TGCGCCAGCAGTTCCGTTTACAATGAGCAGTTCTTC
TRBV27	few	TRBD1	TRBJ1-1	CASSLSRQGYTEAFF	TGTGCCAGCAGTTTATCGCGACAGGGATACACTGAAGCTTTCTTT
TRBV9	.	.	TRBJ1-4	CASSNQGATNEKLFF	TGTGCCAGCAGCAATCAGGGTGCAACTAATGAAAAACTGTTTTTT
TRBV7-3	once	.	TRBJ1-1	CASSPIAGEGAFF	TGTGCCAGCAGTCCTATTGCAGGGGAAGGGGCTTTCTTT
TRBV5-6	.	TRBD2	TRBJ2-5	CASSSRGGAQETQYF	TGTGCCAGCAGCTCCCGGGGGGGGGCACAAGAGACCCAGTACTTC
TRBV5-1	.	TRBD1	TRBJ1-1	CASRDTGEVGTEAFF	TGCGCCAGCAGGGATACAGGGGAGGTGGGCACTGAAGCTTTCTTT
TRBV27	.	.	TRBJ2-7	CASSLAPPTGYYEQYF	TGTGCCAGCAGTTTAGCCCCCCCTACAGGGTACTACGAGCAGTACTTC
TRBV7-3	few	TRBD1	TRBJ1-1	CASSLGGRGHTEAFF	TGTGCCAGCAGCTTAGGGGGCAGGGGGCACACTGAAGCTTTCTTT
TRBV2	few	.	TRBJ2-7	CASSLGEQYF	TGTGCCAGCAGTCTAGGCGAGCAGTACTTC
TRBV7-3	.	TRBD2	TRBJ2-7	CASSLPSGNSYEQYF	TGTGCCAGCAGCTTACCGAGCGGGAACTCCTACGAGCAGTACTTC
TRBV30	.	.	TRBJ1-1	CAWRQGNTEAFF	TGTGCCTGGAGACAGGGGAACACTGAAGCTTTCTTT
TRBV30	few	.	TRBJ2-5	CAWKGGLMGEAQYF	TGTGCCTGGAAAGGCGGCCTGATGGGGGAGGCCCAGTACTTC
TRBV30	few	.	TRBJ2-3	CAWSVLGGNQPQYF	TGTGCCTGGAGTGTACTTGGGGGCAATCAGCCCCAGTATTTT
TRBV6-6	.	TRBD1	TRBJ1-6	CASSYQYRGSPLHF	TGTGCCAGCAGTTATCAGTACAGGGGCTCACCCCTCCACTTT
TRBV5-1	.	.	TRBJ2-5	CASSLQATAQETQYF	TGCGCCAGCAGCTTGCAGGCGACAGCCCAAGAGACCCAGTACTTC
TRBV30	.	.	TRBJ2-4	CAWSSLELAKNIQYF	TGTGCCTGGAGCAGCCTGGAGCTAGCCAAAAACATTCAGTACTTC
TRBV2	.	.	TRBJ1-3	CASSVEGSSGNTIYF	TGTGCCAGCAGTGTCGAGGGTTCCTCTGGAAACACCATATATTTT
TRBV19	.	.	TRBJ2-4	CASIQAGGNIQYF	TGTGCCAGTATACAAGCGGGCGGAAACATTCAGTACTTC